This entry lists 8 T cell receptor beta chains sequenced from one sample in a study of shared clonotypes between healthy human individuals (dated by TCRdb to 2019 to 2021). Library construction relied on the immunoSEQ multiplex PCR assay. TCRdb provides this immuneACCESS table in a form limited to in-frame rearrangements. Some clones are lacking; in checked studies, under half of them reflect an unresolved V gene, and why the rest are absent is not known. This sample gives some 2,500,000 clones in total; 93% of them show up just once. 0.36% of the sample comes from the top ten. The sample taken for sequencing was naive CD4+ T cells from PBMCs. In light of the paper, this sample's cell subset or site label describes: CD45RA+ positively selected. The origin of the receptors is a man aged 18 to 30 in good health. Some clones in this sample may be carry-over from other donors' samples.

The chain carries TRBV4-1 and TRBJ2-2; the D is unclear. CDR3 length equals 15 residues. The V gene lost 0 bases and the J gene lost 3 bases, with 8 bases spanning the gap. CDR1 is MGHRA and CDR2 is YSYEKL in the germline V gene. CDR3 sequence: CASSQDAAHTGELFF. CDR3 coding DNA: TGCGCCAGCAGCCAAGATGCAGCCCACACCGGGGAGCTGTTTTTT.

This clone is a singleton in its sample. This sequence joins TRBV5-1 and TRBJ2-3, with 12 bases identical to TRBD1. Germline V lookup: CDR1 SGHRS, CDR2 YFSETQ. Trimming removed 2 bases from V and 2 bases from J; junction bases left unmatched: 3. The CDR3 is 16 amino acids. The CDR3 coding sequence is TGCGCCAGCAGCTTAGGGGACAGGGGGCTCACAGATACGCAGTATTTT. Translation gives CASSLGDRGLTDTQYF.

This clone was seen a single time. This rearrangement joins TRBV29-1 to TRBJ2-7; 7 positions agree with TRBD1. The CDR3 loop spans 12 amino acids. CDR1 and CDR2 from the germline V gene are SQVTM and ANQGSEA. J lost 2 bases, V lost 7 bases, and 5 bases had no gene match. The DNA of the CDR3 is TGCAGCGGACTTGACAGGGCCTACGAGCAGTACTTC. Translation: CSGLDRAYEQYF.

The chain is built from TRBV11-2 and TRBJ1-6; D is unresolved. The CDR3 totals 14 residues. Trimming took off 5 bases at V and 6 bases at J, with 11 bases between the two ends. Germline CDR1 and CDR2: SGHAT and FQNNGV. CDR3 sequence: CASSPEGSNSPLHF. Written as DNA, the CDR3 is TGTGCCAGCAGCCCAGAGGGTAGTAATTCACCCCTCCACTTT.

The V and J genes are TRBV7-6 and TRBJ1-5; TRBD1 might be the D (5 bases). V was clipped by 0 bases and J by 5 bases, with 11 bases between them. Germline loops: CDR1 SGHVS, CDR2 FNYEAQ. CDR3 length: 15 amino acids. The CDR3 DNA reads as TGTGCCAGCAGCTTAGCGGGGCAATCGGATCAGCCCCAGCATTTT. It yields the protein CASSLAGQSDQPQHF.

The V call is TRBV7-8, the J call TRBJ2-3, with D unclear. The CDR3 is 15 residues long. V gave up 0 bases and J gave up 3 bases, with 10 bases separating them. Germline V gene lookup returns CDR1 SGHVS and CDR2 FQNEAQ. DNA for the CDR3: TGTGCCAGCAGCTTAGCGGAATCCTGGACAGATACGCAGTATTTT. It translates to CASSLAESWTDTQYF. The whole variable domain, filled in from reference TRBV7-8 and TRBJ2-3, reads GAGVSQSPRYKVAKRGQDVALRCDPISGHVSLFWYQQALGQGPEFLTYFQNEAQLDKSGLPSDRFFAERPEGSVSTLKIQRTQQEDSAVYLCASSLAESWTDTQYFGPGTRLTVL.

The chain employs TRBV5-1 and TRBJ2-5; 7 bases agree with TRBD2. Trimming cost V 0 bases and J 5 bases; bases outside gene matches: 4. This CDR3 comprises 14 residues. In germline, CDR1 is SGHRS, CDR2 YFSETQ. The CDR3 loop reads CASSLGTSRETQYF. The CDR3 DNA is TGCGCCAGCAGCTTGGGGACTAGTAGGGAGACCCAGTACTTC.

The J gene is TRBJ1-3, the V gene TRBV11-3; TRBD1 matches 8 bases. Trimming took 4 bases from V and 4 from J; bases not matched to a gene: 3. Looked up from germline, CDR1 is SGHNT and CDR2 is YENEEA. The CDR3 is 14 amino acids. The CDR3 region has the DNA TGTGCCAGCAGCTCAGGGGGCGCCGGAAACACCATATATTTT. Translated, it gives CASSSGGAGNTIYF.